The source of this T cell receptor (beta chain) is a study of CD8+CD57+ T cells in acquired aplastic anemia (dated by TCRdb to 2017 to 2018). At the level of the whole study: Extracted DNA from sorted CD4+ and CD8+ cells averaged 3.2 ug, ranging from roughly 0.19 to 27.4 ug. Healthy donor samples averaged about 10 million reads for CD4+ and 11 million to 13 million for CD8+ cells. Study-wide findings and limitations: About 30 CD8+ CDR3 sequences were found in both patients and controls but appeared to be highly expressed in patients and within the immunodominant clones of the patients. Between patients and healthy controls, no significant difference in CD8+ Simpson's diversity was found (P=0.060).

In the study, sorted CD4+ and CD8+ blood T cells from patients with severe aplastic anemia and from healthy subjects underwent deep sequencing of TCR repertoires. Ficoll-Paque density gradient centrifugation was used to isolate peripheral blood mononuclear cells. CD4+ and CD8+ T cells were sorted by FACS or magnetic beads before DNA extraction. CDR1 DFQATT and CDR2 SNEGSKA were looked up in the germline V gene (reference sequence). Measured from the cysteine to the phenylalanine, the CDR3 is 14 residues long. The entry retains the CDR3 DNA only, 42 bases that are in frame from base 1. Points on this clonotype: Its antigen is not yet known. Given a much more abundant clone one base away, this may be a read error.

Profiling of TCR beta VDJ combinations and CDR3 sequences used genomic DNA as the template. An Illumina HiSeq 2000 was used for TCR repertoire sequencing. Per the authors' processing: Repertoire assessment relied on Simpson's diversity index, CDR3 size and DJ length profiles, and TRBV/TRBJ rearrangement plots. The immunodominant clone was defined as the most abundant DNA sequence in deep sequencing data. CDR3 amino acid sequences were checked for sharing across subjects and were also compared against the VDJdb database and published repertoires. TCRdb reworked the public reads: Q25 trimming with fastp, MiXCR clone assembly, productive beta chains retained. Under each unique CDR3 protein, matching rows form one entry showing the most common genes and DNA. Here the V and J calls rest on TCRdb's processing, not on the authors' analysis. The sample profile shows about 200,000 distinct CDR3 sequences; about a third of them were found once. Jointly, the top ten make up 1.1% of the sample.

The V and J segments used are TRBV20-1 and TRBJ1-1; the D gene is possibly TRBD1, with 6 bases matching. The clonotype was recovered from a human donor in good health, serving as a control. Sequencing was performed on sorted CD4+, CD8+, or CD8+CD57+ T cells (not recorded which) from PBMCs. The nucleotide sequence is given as TGCAGTGCTAGAGGGCCGAACGGGGGCACTGAAGCTCTCTTT. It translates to CSARGPNGGTEALF.